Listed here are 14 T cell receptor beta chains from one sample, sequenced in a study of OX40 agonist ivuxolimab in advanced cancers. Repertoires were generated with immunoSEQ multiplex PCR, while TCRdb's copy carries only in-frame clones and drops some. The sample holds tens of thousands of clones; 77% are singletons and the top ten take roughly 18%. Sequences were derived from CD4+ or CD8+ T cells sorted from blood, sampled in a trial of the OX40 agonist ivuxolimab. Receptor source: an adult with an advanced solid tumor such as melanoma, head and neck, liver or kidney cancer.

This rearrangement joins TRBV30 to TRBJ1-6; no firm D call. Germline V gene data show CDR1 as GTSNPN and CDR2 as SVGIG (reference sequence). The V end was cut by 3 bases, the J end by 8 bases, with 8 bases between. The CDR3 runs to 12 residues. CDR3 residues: CAWSRKDSPLHF. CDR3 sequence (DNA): TGTGCCTGGAGCAGGAAGGATTCACCCCTCCACTTT. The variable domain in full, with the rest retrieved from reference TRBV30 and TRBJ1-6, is SQTIHQWPATLVQPVGSPLSLECTVEGTSNPNLYWYRQAAGRGLQLLFYSVGIGQISSEVPQNLSASRPQDRQFILSSKKLLLSDSGFYLCAWSRKDSPLHFGNGTRLTVT.

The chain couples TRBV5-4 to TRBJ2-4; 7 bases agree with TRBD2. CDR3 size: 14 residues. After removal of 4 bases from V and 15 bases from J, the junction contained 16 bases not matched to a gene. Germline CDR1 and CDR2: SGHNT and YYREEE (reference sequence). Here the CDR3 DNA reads TGTGCCAGCAGCGGGGGGGGTGGACTAGACTCCTGGTACTTC. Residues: CASSGGGGLDSWYF.

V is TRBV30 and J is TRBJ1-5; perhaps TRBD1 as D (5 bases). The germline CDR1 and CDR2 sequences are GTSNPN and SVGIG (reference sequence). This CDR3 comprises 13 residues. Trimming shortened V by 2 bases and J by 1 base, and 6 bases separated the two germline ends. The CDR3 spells CAWSRDSNQPQHF. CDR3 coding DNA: TGTGCCTGGAGTAGGGACAGCAATCAGCCCCAGCATTTT.

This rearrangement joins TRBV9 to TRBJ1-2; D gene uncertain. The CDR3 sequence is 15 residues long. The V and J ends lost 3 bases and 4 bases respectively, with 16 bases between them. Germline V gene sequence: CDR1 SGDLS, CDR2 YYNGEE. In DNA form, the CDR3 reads TGTGCCAGCAGCGAAAGCCCCAAGGGCAGCTATGGCTACACCTTC. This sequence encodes CASSESPKGSYGYTF.

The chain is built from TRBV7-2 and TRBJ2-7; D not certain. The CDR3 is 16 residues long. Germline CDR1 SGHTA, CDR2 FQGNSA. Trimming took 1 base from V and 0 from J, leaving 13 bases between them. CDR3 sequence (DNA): TGTGCCAGCAGCTTAGTAGTCGACCCGATCTCCTACGAGCAGTACTTC. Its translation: CASSLVVDPISYEQYF.

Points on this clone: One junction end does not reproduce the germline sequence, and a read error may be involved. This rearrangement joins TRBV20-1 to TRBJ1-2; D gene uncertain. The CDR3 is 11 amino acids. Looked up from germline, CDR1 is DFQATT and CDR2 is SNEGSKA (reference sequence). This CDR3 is CSARADFGHTF. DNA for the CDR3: TGCAGTGCTAGAGCGGACTTTGGCCACACCTTC.

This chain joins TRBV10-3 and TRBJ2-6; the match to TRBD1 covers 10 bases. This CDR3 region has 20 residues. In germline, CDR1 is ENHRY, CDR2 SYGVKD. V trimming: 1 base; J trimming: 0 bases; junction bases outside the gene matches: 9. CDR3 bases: TGTGCCATCAGTGAGTTTAGGACAGGGGGAGGGGGCTCTGGGGCCAACGTCCTGACTTTC. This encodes CAISEFRTGGGGSGANVLTF.

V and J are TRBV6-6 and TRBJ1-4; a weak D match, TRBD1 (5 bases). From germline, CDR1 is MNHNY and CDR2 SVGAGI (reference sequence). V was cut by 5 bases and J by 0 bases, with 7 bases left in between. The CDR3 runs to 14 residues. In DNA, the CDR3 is TGTGCCAGCAGTACGACAGCAACTAATGAAAAACTGTTTTTT. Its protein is CASSTTATNEKLFF.

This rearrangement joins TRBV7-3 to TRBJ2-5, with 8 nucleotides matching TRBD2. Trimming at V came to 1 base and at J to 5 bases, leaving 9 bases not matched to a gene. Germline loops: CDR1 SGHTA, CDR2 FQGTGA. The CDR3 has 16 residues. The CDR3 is CASSLNGRAIRETQYF. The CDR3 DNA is TGTGCCAGCAGCTTAAACGGGAGGGCCATCAGGGAGACCCAGTACTTC.

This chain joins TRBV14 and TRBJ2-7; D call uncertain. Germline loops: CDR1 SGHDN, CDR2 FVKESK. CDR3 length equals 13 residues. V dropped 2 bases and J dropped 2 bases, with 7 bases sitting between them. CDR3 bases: TGTGCCAGCAGCCAAAGGGTAACCTACGAGCAGTACTTC. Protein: CASSQRVTYEQYF.

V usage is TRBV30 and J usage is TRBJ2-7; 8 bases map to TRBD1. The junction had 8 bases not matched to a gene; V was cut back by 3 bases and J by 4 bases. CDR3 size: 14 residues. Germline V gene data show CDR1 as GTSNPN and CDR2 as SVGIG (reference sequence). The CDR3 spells CAWRTGVSTYEQYF. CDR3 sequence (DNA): TGTGCCTGGAGGACAGGGGTGTCAACTTACGAGCAGTACTTC.

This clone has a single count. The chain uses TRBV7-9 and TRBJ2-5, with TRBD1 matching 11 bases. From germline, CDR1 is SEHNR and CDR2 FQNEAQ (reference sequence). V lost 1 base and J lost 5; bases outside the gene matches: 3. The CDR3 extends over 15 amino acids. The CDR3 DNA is TGTGCCAGCAGCTTAGGGACAGGGGGCTGGGAGACCCAGTACTTC. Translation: CASSLGTGGWETQYF.

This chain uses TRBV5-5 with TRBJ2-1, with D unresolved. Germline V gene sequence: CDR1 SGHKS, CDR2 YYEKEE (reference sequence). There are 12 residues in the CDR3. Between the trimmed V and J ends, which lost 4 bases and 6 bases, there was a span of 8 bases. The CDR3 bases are TGTGCCAGCAGCACGAGGATCAATGAGCAGTTCTTC. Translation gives CASSTRINEQFF.

CDR3 nucleotides: TGTGCCAGCAGTTCGATTGATTCACCCCTCCACTTT. Residues: CASSSIDSPLHF. This chain connects TRBV27 to TRBJ1-6; D remains unclear. The V end was cut by 4 bases, the J end by 8 bases, with 6 bases between. The CDR3 spans 12 residues. Germline-derived CDR1 and CDR2 are MNHEY and SMNVEV (reference sequence).